The 7 T cell receptor beta chains below come from one sample, sequenced in a study of blood T cell repertoires in COVID-19. TCRdb's table, derived via immunoSEQ multiplex PCR, lists solely in-frame clones and lacks some. The repertoire includes about 160,000 clones, 80% to 90% of them detected once, and approximately 4% sits in the top ten. Sequencing was carried out using peripheral blood. These receptors were collected from a woman aged 70-85 years with acute or convalescent COVID-19.

The rearrangement joins TRBV27 to TRBJ2-1, with TRBD2 identical over 9 bases. V lost 3 bases to trimming and J lost 7 bases; unmatched junction nucleotides: 7. This CDR3 has 15 amino acids. Germline V gene sequence: CDR1 MNHEY, CDR2 SMNVEV (reference sequence). The CDR3 nucleotides read TGTGCCAGCAGTTTTGGCGGGAGGGCCTCAAATGAGCAGTTCTTC. Its protein product is CASSFGGRASNEQFF.

The chain joins TRBV28 to TRBJ2-5, with D possibly matching TRBD2 (6 bases). The germline V gene has CDR1 MDHEN and CDR2 SYDVKM. Trimming stripped 10 bases from V and 2 bases from J, with 14 bases between. The CDR3 sequence is 13 residues long. The CDR3 region has the DNA TGTGCCATTAACACCGGGGGACAAGAGACCCAGTACTTC. This encodes CAINTGGQETQYF.

The chain carries TRBV7-2 and TRBJ2-7, with D perhaps matching TRBD1 (5 bases). V dropped 1 base and J dropped 2 bases, with 6 bases sitting between them. The CDR3 sequence is 13 residues long. Germline V CDR1 and CDR2: SGHTA, FQGNSA. CDR3 nucleotides: TGTGCCAGCAGCTTAGGCAGGGCCTACGAGCAGTACTTC. Translating it yields CASSLGRAYEQYF.

The gene calls are TRBV5-1 and TRBJ2-7, with D possibly TRBD2 on 6 matching bases. The length of the CDR3 is 16 residues. V was shortened by 0 bases and J by 5 bases, with 18 bases between the two germline ends. Germline CDR1 reads SGHRS; CDR2 reads YFSETQ. The CDR3 nucleotides are TGCGCCAGCAGCTTGGAAACGGGAGTTGGGGTCCACGAGCAGTACTTC. This codes for CASSLETGVGVHEQYF.

The chain carries TRBV2 and TRBJ1-5; a weak D match, TRBD1 (6 bases). The CDR3 consists of 15 residues. Trimming stripped 5 bases from V and 2 bases from J, with 13 bases between. The germline gives CDR1 SNHLY, CDR2 FYNNEI. CDR3 sequence: CASSKGGGGNQPQHF. The CDR3 DNA is TGTGCCAGCAGTAAAGGAGGGGGTGGCAATCAGCCCCAGCATTTT.

This clone was seen only once. This chain uses TRBV9 with TRBJ1-1, with D perhaps TRBD1 (5 bases). This CDR3 is built from 16 residues. V dropped 0 bases and J dropped 5 bases, with 17 bases sitting between them. Germline V gene lookup returns CDR1 SGDLS and CDR2 YYNGEE. The CDR3 DNA is TGTGCCAGCAGCGTAGGGGGACTACACCCCAATACTGAAGCTTTCTTT. Protein sequence: CASSVGGLHPNTEAFF. Full variable domain (missing parts from reference TRBV9 and TRBJ1-1): DSGVTQTPKHLITATGQRVTLRCSPRSGDLSVYWYQQSLDQGLQFLIQYYNGEERAKGNILERFSAQQFPDLHSELNLSSLELGDSALYFCASSVGGLHPNTEAFFGQGTRLTVV.

J is TRBJ2-1 and V is TRBV24-1, with TRBD2 matching 8 bases. The V and J ends lost 4 bases and 0 bases, in that order; junction bases with no gene match: 7. From germline, CDR1 is KGHDR and CDR2 SFDVKD. The CDR3 covers 17 residues. CDR3 DNA: TGTGCCACCAGTGACGACCGACTAGCGAGCTCCTACAATGAGCAGTTCTTC. Its protein is CATSDDRLASSYNEQFF.